The source of this T cell receptor (beta chain) is a study of identical twins. Notes on the study in general: Fewer insertions characterized abundant cord blood beta clonotypes, whereas memory repertoires showed none.

In the case of this clonotype: Its antigen is unknown.

MiXCR, run by TCRdb on the 5' RACE reads, gives a single entry per CDR3 protein. Among some 440,000 distinct CDR3 sequences listed, roughly 26% were seen once. The CDR3 extends over 16 amino acids. V was pared by 0 bases and J by 8 bases, with 7 bases of the junction left unmatched. Looked up from germline, CDR1 is MNHEY and CDR2 is SVGAGI. The same sample was also used in a study of T cells expressing NK-cell markers.

Sequenced input: CD4+ T cells sorted from blood. This TCR derives from a woman between 18 and 29 years old in good health. The chain links TRBV6-5 to TRBJ2-3, with 11 positions matching TRBD2. In nucleotides, the CDR3 is TGTGCCAGCAGTTACTCATTAGCGGGGGGGAGGGGTACGCAGTATTTT. Its translation: CASSYSLAGGRGTQYF.